A selection of T cell receptor beta chains follows, all from one sample in a study of T cells in Graves' hyperthyroidism and ophthalmopathy. TCRdb called the multiplex PCR reads again in MiXCR, with one record for every CDR3 protein. This table has more than 300,000 distinct CDR3 sequences, roughly 13% appearing once. The source material was blood. The receptor source for this set is a woman aged 55-69 years with Graves' hyperthyroidism. Each CDR3 is given with its conserved first and last residue. The D gene is left open where the match is weak. Where a row states a size, it is once, few, many or the class of an expanded clone; other rows omit it.

TGTGCCATACAGGGGGCGCCTGGGGCCAACGTCCTGACTTTC CAIQGAPGANVLTF TRBV2 many TRBD1 TRBJ2-6
TGTGCCAGCAGCCAAGCTTCGGGTGTGGGACAGGAAGCTTTCTTT CASSQASGVGQEAFF TRBV3-1 many TRBD1 TRBJ1-1
TGCAGTGCTAGAGATCAGGGTAACTATGGCTACACCTTC CSARDQGNYGYTF TRBV20-1 many - TRBJ1-2
TGTGCCAGCAGCTTAGTACGAGCGGGGGGGGGGCTGGAGACCCAGTACTTC CASSLVRAGGGLETQYF TRBV7-6 few TRBD2 TRBJ2-5
TGTGCCAGCAGCTTAGTGGAGGGATACGAGCAGTACTTC CASSLVEGYEQYF TRBV11-2 few - TRBJ2-7
TGCAGTGCCGAACAGGTCACAGATACGCAGTATTTT CSAEQVTDTQYF TRBV20-1 many - TRBJ2-3
TGTGCCAGCAGGCTAGAAGGGGGCGAGGGCACAGATACGCAGTATTTT CASRLEGGEGTDTQYF TRBV28 many TRBD1 TRBJ2-3
TGTGCCAGCAGTGGGGCTCAGAACACTGAAGCTTTCTTT CASSGAQNTEAFF TRBV2 many - TRBJ1-1
TGCGCCAGCAGTCTAAGCGGGAGGACCGGGGAGCTGTTTTTT CASSLSGRTGELFF TRBV10-1 - TRBD2 TRBJ2-2
TGTGCCAGCAGCTTCGATTATGGTCTAGCGGGAGGAGCCGGGGAGCTGTTTTTT CASSFDYGLAGGAGELFF TRBV5-6 - TRBD2 TRBJ2-2
TGCGCCAGCAGGACGGACAGGGGACAGTACGCTTTCTTT CASRTDRGQYAFF TRBV4-1 - TRBD1 TRBJ1-1
TGTGCCTGGGCGACAGTAGCCGAGCAGTACTTC CAWATVAEQYF TRBV30 many - TRBJ2-7
TGCAGTGCTAAGGGACAAATGAACACTGAAGCTTTCTTT CSAKGQMNTEAFF TRBV20-1 many - TRBJ1-1
TGTGCCAGCAGATATTACAGGGGGGCCGTCACCGGGGAGCTGTTTTTT CASRYYRGAVTGELFF TRBV27 few TRBD1 TRBJ2-2